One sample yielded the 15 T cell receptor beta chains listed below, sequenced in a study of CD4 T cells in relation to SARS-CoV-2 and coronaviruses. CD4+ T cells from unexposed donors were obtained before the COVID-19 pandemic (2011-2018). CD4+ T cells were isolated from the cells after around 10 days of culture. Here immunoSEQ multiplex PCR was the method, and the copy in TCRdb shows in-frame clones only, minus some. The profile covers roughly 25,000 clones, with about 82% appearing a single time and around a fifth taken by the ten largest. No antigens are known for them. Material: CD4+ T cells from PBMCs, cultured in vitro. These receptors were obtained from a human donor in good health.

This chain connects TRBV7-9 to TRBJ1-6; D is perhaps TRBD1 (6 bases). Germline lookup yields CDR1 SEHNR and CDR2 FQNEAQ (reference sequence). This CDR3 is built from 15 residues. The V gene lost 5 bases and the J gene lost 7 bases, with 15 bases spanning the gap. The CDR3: CASSPRQARNSPLHF. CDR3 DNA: TGTGCCAGCAGCCCGAGACAGGCCCGGAATTCACCCCTCCACTTT.

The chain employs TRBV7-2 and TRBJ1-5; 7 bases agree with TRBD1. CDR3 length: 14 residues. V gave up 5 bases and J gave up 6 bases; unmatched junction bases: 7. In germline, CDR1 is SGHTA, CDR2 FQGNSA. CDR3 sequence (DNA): TGTGCCAGCAGCCTAGGACAGGCTACTCAGCCCCAGCATTTT. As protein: CASSLGQATQPQHF. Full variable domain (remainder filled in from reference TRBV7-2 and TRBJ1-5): GAGVSQSPSNKVTEKGKDVELRCDPISGHTALYWYRQSLGQGLEFLIYFQGNSAPDKSGLPSDRFSAERTGGSVSTLTIQRTQQEDSAVYLCASSLGQATQPQHFGDGTRLSIL.

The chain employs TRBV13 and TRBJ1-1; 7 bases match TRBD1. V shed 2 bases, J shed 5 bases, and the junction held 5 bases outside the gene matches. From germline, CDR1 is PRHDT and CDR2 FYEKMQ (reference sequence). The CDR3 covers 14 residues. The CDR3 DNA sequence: TGTGCCAGCAGCTTACGACAGGGCATTACTGAAGCTTTCTTT. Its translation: CASSLRQGITEAFF.

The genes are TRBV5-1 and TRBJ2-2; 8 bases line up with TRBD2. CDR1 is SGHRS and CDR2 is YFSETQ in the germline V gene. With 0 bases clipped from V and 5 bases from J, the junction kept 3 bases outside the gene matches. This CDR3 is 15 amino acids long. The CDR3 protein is CASSLVAGGTGELFF. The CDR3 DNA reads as TGCGCCAGCAGCTTGGTGGCGGGGGGAACCGGGGAGCTGTTTTTT.

As DNA, the CDR3 is TGTGCCAGCAGATTAAGGGCGGGGGCGAACACAGATACGCAGTATTTT. Its protein is CASRLRAGANTDTQYF. The chain employs TRBV2 and TRBJ2-3, with a weak D call TRBD2 (7 bases). The V and J ends lost 6 bases and 2 bases respectively, with 18 bases between them. CDR1 is SNHLY, CDR2 FYNNEI, per germline. The CDR3 contains 16 residues. Full variable domain (missing parts from reference TRBV2 and TRBJ2-3): EPEVTQTPSHQVTQMGQEVILRCVPISNHLYFYWYRQILGQKVEFLVSFYNNEISEKSEIFDDQFSVERPDGSNFTLKIRSTKLEDSAMYFCASRLRAGANTDTQYFGPGTRLTVL.

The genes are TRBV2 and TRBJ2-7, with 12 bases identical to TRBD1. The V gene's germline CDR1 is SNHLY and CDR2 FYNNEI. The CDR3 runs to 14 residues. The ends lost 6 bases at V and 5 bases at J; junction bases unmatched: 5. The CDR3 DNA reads TGTGCCAGCAGCCGGGACAGGGGGCACCACGAGCAGTACTTC. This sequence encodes CASSRDRGHHEQYF. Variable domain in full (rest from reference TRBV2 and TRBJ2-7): EPEVTQTPSHQVTQMGQEVILRCVPISNHLYFYWYRQILGQKVEFLVSFYNNEISEKSEIFDDQFSVERPDGSNFTLKIRSTKLEDSAMYFCASSRDRGHHEQYFGPGTRLTVT.

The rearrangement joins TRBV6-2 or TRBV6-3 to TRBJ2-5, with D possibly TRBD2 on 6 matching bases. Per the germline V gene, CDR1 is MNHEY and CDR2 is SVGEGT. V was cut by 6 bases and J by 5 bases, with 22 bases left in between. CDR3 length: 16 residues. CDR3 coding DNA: TGTGCCAGCAGCCCCCAGTTTAAAGGGAGGCACGAGACCCAGTACTTC. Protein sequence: CASSPQFKGRHETQYF.

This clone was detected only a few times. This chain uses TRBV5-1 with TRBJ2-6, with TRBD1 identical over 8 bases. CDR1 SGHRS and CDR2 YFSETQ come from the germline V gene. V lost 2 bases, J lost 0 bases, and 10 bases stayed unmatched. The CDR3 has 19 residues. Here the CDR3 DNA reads TGCGCCAGCAGCTTCTATGGACAGGGATTGCTCTCTGGGGCCAACGTCCTGACTTTC. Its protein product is CASSFYGQGLLSGANVLTF.

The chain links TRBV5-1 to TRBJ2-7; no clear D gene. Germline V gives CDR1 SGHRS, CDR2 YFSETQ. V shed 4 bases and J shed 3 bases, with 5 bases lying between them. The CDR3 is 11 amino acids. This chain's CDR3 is CASSLYYEQYF. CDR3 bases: TGCGCCAGCAGCCTCTACTACGAGCAGTACTTC.

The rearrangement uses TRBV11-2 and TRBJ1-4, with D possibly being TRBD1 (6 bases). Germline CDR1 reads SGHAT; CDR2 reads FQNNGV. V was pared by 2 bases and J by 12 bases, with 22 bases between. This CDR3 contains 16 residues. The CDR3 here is CASSLIRTALFGELFF. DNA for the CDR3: TGTGCCAGCAGCTTAATCCGGACAGCACTTTTTGGGGAACTGTTTTTT.

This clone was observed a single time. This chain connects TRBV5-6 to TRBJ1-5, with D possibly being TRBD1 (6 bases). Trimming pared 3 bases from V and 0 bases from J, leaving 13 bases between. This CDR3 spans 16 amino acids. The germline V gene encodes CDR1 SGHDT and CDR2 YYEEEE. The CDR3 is CASSSTQGHSNQPQHF. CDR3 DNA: TGTGCCAGCAGCTCAACCCAGGGGCATAGCAATCAGCCCCAGCATTTT. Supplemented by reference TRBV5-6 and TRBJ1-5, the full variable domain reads DAGVTQSPTHLIKTRGQQVTLRCSPKSGHDTVSWYQQALGQGPQFIFQYYEEEERQRGNFPDRFSGHQFPNYSSELNVNALLLGDSALYLCASSSTQGHSNQPQHFGDGTRLSIL.

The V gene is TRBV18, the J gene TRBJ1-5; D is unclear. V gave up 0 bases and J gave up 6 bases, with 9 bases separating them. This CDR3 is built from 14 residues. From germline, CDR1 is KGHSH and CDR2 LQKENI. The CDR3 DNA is TGTGCCAGCTCACCACCGGGAGGATTTCAGCCCCAGCATTTT. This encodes CASSPPGGFQPQHF.

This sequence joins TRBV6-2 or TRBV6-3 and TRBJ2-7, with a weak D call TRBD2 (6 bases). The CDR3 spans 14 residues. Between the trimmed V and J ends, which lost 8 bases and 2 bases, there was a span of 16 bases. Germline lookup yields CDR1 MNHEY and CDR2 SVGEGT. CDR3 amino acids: CASGPSGVAYEQYF. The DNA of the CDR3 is TGTGCCAGCGGCCCATCGGGGGTCGCCTACGAGCAGTACTTC.

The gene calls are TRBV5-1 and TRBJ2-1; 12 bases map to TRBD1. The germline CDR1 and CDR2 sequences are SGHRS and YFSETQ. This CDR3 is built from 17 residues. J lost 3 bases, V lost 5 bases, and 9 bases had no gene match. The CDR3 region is CASRRDRGRDLYNEQFF. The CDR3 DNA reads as TGCGCCAGCAGAAGGGACAGGGGGCGGGACCTCTACAATGAGCAGTTCTTC.

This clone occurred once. Here the CDR3 reads CASSLGYGGGIYNEQFF. CDR3 in DNA: TGCGCCAGCAGCTTGGGGTATGGGGGGGGAATCTACAATGAGCAGTTCTTC. V gene TRBV5-1 combines with J gene TRBJ2-1; 7 bases are shared with TRBD2. Looked up from germline, CDR1 is SGHRS and CDR2 is YFSETQ. This CDR3 has 17 amino acids. Germline trimming cut 0 bases from V and 3 bases from J; bases unmatched to any gene: 9.